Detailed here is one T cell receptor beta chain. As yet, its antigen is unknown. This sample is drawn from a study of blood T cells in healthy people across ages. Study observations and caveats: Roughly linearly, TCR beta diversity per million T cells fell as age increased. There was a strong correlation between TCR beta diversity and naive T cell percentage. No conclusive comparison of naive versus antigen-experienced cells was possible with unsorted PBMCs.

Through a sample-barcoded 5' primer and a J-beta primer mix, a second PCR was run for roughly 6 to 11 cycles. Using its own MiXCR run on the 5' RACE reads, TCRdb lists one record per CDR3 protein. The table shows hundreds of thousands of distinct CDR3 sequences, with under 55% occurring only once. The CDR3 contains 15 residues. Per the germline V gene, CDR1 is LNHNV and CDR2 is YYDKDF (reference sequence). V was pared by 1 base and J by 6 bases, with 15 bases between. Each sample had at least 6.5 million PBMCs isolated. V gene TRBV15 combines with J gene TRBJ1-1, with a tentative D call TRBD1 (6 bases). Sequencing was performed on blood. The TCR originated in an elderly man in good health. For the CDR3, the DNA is TGTGCCACCAGCAGAGCGGGGGGCGCGTACTCTGAAGCTTTCTTT. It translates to CATSRAGGAYSEAFF.